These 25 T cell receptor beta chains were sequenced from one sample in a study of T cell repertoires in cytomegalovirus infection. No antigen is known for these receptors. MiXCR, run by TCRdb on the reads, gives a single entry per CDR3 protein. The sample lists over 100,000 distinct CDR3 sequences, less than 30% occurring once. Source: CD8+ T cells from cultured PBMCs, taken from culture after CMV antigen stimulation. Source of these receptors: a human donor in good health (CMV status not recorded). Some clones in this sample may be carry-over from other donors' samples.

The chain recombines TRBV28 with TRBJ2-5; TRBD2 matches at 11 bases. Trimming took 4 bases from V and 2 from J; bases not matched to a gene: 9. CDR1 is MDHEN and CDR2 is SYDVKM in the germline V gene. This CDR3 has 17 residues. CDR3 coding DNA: TGTGCCAGCAGTTCCATTCTAGCGGGGGGCCCTCAAGAGACCCAGTACTTC. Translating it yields CASSSILAGGPQETQYF.

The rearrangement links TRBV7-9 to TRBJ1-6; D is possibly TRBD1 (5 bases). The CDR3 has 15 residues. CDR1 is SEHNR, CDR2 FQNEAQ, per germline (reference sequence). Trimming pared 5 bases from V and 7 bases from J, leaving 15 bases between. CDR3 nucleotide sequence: TGTGCCAGCAGCATTCCGACAGAGCCCAATTCACCCCTCCACTTT. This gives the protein CASSIPTEPNSPLHF.

The CDR3 loop is CASSFTWSSTDTQYF. Here the CDR3 DNA reads TGCGCCAGCAGCTTTACCTGGTCAAGCACAGATACGCAGTATTTT. The rearrangement uses TRBV5-1 and TRBJ2-3, with unresolved D. From germline, CDR1 is SGHRS and CDR2 YFSETQ. The germline V and J ends were trimmed by 2 bases and 0 bases, with 10 bases remaining between them. The length of the CDR3 is 15 residues.

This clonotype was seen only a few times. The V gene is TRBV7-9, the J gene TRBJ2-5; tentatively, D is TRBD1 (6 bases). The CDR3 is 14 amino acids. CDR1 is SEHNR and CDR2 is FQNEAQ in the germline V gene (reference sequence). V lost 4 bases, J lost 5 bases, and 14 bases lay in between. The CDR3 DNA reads TGTGCCAGCAGCTCCCCGACAGGAAGCGAGACCCAGTACTTC. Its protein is CASSSPTGSETQYF.

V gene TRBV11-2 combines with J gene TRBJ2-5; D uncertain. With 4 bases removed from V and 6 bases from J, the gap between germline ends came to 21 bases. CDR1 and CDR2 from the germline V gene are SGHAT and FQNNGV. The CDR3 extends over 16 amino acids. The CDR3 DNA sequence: TGTGCCAGCAGCTCCGGGTTTGGGGATAAGGGAAAGACCCAGTACTTC. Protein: CASSSGFGDKGKTQYF.

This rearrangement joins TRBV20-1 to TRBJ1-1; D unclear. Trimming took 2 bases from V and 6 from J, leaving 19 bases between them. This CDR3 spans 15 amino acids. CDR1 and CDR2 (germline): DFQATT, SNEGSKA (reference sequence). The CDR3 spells CSARPGRRGGAEAFF. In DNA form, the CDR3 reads TGCAGTGCTAGACCTGGCCGAAGAGGAGGCGCTGAAGCTTTCTTT.

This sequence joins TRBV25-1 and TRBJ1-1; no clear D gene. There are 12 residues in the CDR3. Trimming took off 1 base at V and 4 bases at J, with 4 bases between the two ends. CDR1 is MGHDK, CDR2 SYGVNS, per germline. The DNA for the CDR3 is TGTGCCAGCAGTGAATTTGGCACTGAAGCTTTCTTT. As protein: CASSEFGTEAFF. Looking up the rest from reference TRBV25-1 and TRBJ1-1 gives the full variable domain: EADIYQTPRYLVIGTGKKITLECSQTMGHDKMYWYQQDPGMELHLIHYSYGVNSTEKGDLSSESTVSRIRTEHFPLTLESARPSHTSQYLCASSEFGTEAFFGQGTRLTVV.

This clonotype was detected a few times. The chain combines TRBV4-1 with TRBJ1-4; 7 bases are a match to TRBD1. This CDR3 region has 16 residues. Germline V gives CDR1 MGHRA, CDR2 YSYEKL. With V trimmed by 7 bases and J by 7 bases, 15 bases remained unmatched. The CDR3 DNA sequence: TGCGCCAGCACCTTCGGAGGGGGCGAGCGGAGTGAAAAACTGTTTTTT. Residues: CASTFGGGERSEKLFF.

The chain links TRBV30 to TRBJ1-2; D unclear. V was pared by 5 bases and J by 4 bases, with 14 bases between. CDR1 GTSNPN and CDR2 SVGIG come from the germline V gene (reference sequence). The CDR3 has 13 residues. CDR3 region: CAWDAGGGYGYTF. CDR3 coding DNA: TGTGCCTGGGATGCCGGAGGAGGCTATGGCTACACCTTC.

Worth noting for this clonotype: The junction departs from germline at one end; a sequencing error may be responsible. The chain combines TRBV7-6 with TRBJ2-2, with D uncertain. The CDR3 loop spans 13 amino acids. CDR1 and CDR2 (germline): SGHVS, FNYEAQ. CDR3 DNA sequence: TGTACCAGCAGCTTAGGATACACCGGGGAGCTGTTTTTT. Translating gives CTSSLGYTGELFF.

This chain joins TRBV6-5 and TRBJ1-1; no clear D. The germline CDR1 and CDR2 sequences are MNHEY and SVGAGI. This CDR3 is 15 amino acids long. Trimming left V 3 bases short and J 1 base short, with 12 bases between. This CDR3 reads CASSYLSGGNTEAFF. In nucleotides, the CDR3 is TGTGCCAGCAGTTATCTCTCGGGAGGGAACACTGAAGCTTTCTTT.

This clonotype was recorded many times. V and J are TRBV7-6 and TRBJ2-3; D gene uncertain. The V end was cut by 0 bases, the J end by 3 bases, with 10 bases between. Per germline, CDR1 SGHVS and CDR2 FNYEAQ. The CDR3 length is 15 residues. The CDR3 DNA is TGTGCCAGCAGCTTAGCTATAGGGATGACAGATACGCAGTATTTT. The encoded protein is CASSLAIGMTDTQYF.

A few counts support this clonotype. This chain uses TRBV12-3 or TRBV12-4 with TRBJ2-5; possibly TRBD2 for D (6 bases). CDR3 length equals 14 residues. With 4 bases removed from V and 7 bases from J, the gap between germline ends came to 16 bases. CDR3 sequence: CASSSRDFSGTQYF. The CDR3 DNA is TGTGCCAGCAGTTCGAGGGACTTCAGCGGGACCCAGTACTTC.

This chain's CDR3 is CASSLSTEGSAEAFF. The CDR3 bases are TGTGCCAGCAGTTTATCAACGGAAGGAAGCGCTGAAGCTTTCTTT. This rearrangement joins TRBV28 to TRBJ1-1; D gene unclear. This CDR3 comprises 15 residues. Germline CDR1 reads MDHEN; CDR2 reads SYDVKM. The germline V and J ends were trimmed by 1 base and 6 bases, with 15 bases remaining between them.

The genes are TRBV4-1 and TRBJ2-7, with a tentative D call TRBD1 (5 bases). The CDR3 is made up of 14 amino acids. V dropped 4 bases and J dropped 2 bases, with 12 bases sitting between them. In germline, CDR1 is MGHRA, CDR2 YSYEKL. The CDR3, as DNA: TGCGCCAGCAGCCCTAGAGACAGCACCTACGAGCAGTACTTC. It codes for CASSPRDSTYEQYF.

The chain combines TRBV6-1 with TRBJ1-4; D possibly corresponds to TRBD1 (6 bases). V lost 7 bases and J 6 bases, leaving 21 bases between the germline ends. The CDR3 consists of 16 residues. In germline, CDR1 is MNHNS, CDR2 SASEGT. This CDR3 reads CASKNRAWVEDEKLFF. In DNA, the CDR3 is TGTGCCAGCAAAAACAGGGCGTGGGTTGAGGATGAAAAACTGTTTTTT.

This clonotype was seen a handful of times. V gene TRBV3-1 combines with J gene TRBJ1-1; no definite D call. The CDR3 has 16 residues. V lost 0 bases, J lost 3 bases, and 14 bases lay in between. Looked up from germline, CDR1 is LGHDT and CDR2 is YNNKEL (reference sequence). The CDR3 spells CASSQDIPVGYTEAFF. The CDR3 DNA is TGTGCCAGCAGCCAAGATATTCCGGTGGGTTACACTGAAGCTTTCTTT.

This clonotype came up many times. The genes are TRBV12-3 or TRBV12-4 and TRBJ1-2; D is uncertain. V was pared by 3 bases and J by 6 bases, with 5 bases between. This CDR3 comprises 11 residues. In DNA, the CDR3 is TGTGCCAGCAGTTTCGGTGATGGCTACACCTTC. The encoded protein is CASSFGDGYTF.

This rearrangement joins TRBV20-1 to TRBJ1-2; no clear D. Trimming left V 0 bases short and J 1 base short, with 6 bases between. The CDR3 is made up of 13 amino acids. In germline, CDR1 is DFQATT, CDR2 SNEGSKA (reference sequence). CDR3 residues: CSARDQVNYGYTF. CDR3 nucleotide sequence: TGCAGTGCTAGAGATCAGGTTAACTATGGCTACACCTTC.

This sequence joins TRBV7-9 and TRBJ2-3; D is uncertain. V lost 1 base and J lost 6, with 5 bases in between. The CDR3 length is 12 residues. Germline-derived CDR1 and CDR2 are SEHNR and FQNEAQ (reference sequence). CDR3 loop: CASSLDSDTQYF. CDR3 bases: TGTGCCAGCAGCTTAGATTCCGATACGCAGTATTTT.

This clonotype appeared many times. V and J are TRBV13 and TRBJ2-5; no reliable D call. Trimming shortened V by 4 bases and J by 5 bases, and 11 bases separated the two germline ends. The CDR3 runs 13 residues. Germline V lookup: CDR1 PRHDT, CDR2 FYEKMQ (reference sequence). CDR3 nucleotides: TGTGCCAGCAGCTCGTTTGTGGTGGAGACCCAGTACTTC. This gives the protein CASSSFVVETQYF.

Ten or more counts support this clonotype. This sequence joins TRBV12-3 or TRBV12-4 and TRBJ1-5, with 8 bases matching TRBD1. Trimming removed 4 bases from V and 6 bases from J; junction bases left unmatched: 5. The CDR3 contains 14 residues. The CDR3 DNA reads TGTGCCAGCAGTTCCGGACAGGGAGTTCAGCCCCAGCATTTT. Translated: CASSSGQGVQPQHF.

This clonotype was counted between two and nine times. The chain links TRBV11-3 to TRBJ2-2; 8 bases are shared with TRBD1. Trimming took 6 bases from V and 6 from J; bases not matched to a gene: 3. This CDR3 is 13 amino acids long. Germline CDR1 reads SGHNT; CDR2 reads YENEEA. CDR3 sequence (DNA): TGTGCCAGCAGGGACAGGGTCTCCGGGGAGCTGTTTTTT. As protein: CASRDRVSGELFF.

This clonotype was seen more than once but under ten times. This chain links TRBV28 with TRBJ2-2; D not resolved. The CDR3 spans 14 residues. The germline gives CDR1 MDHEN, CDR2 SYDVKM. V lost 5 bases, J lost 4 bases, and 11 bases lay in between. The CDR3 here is CASSPTGRTGELFF. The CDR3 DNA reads TGTGCCAGCAGTCCAACCGGGCGCACCGGGGAGCTGTTTTTT. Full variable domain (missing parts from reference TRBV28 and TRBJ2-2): DVKVTQSSRYLVKRTGEKVFLECVQDMDHENMFWYRQDPGLGLRLIYFSYDVKMKEKGDIPEGYSVSREKKERFSLILESASTNQTSMYLCASSPTGRTGELFFGEGSRLTVL.

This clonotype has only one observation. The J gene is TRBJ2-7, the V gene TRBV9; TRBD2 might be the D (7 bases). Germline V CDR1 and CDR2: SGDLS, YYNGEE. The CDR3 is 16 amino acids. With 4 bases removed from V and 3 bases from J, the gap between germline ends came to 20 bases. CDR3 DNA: TGTGCCAGCAGCCCCGAAGGGGACGGGGGGCTCTACGAGCAGTACTTC. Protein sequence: CASSPEGDGGLYEQYF.